The T cell receptor beta chain described here comes from a study of siplizumab effects on memory and regulatory T cells. Study-level findings and limits: A minor fraction of alloreactive clones, and no more, mapped to unstimulated subsets. Whether proliferating Tregs in siplizumab cultures suppress was not functionally confirmed.

This clone was seen once. Its antigen is not known. Looked up from germline, CDR1 is MNHNS and CDR2 is SASEGT. This CDR3 comprises 14 residues. Germline trimming cut 2 bases from V and 3 bases from J; bases unmatched to any gene: 1. The assay was immunoSEQ multiplex PCR, and TCRdb's table has in-frame clones only and misses some. The sample yields more than 90,000 clones, around nine tenths seen once. The material sequenced was non-Treg CD4+ T cells sorted from blood. The TCR originated in a human donor in good health. V usage is TRBV6-1 and J usage is TRBJ2-3, with 8 bases fitting TRBD1. CDR3 DNA: TGTGCCAGCAGTGAAACAGGGGGAACAGATACGCAGTATTTT. The encoded protein is CASSETGGTDTQYF.